This TCR beta chain was obtained from a study of CD8 T cells in Susac syndrome. This clonotype was found once. Antigen specificity is unknown. The germline V gene encodes CDR1 SGDLS and CDR2 YYNGEE. The CDR3 runs to 14 residues. J lost 2 bases, V lost 2 bases, and 0 bases had no gene match. Diagnostic criteria defined recently for definite or probable disease were met by the Susac syndrome patients. Study results and limitations: Where Susac syndrome CD4+ T cell repertoires were concerned, no clonal expansion was evident.

An input of roughly 0.45 to 1 ug of RNA was subjected to reverse transcription using random hexamers. Amplification of TCR beta CDR3 spanned 54 Vbeta and 13 Jbeta via immunoSEQ multiplex PCR. MiXCR, applied by TCRdb to the immunoSEQ multiplex PCR reads, yields one record per CDR3 protein. Of under 200,000 distinct CDR3 sequences in the sample, 75% to 95% were seen once. The origin of this receptor is a human donor with Susac syndrome. This chain joins TRBV9 and TRBJ2-7; 11 bases match TRBD2. Source material: CD4+ T cells from PBMCs. The CDR3 coding sequence is TGTGCCAGCAGCGTGGGACTAGCGGCCTACGAGCAGTACTTC. Translation: CASSVGLAAYEQYF.